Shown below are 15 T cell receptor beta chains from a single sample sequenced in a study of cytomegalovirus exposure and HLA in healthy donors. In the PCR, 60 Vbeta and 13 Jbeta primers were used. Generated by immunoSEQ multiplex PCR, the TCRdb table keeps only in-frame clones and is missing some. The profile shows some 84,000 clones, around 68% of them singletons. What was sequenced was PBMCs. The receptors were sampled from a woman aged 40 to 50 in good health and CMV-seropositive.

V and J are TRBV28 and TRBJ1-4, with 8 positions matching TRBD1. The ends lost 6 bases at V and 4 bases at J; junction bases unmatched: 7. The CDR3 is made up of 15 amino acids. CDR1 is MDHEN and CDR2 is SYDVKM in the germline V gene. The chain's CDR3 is CASRGPGQDNEKLFF. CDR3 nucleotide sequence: TGTGCCAGCAGGGGACCGGGACAGGATAATGAAAAACTGTTTTTT.

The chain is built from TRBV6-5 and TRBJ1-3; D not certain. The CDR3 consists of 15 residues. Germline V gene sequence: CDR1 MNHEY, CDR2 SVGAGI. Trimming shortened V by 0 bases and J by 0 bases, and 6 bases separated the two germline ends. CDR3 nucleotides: TGTGCCAGCAGTTACTCCAGGTCCTCTGGAAACACCATATATTTT. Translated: CASSYSRSSGNTIYF.

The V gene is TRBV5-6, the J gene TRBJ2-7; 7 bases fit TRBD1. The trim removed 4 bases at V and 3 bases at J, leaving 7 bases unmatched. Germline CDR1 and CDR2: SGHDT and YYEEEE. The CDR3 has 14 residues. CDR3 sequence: CASSPTGSYYEQYF. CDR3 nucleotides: TGTGCCAGCAGCCCGACAGGGTCCTACTACGAGCAGTACTTC.

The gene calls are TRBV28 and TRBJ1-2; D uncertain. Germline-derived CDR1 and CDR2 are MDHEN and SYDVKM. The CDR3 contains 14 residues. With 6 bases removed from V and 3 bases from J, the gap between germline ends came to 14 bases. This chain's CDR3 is CASRPHSRDYGYTF. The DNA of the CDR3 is TGTGCCAGCAGGCCCCACAGTCGAGACTATGGCTACACCTTC.

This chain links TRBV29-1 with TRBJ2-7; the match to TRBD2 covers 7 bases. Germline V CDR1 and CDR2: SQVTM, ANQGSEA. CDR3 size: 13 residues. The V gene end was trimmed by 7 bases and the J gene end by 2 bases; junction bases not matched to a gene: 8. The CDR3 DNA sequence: TGCAGCGCCCTACTAGCGAACCCCTACGAGCAGTACTTC. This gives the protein CSALLANPYEQYF.

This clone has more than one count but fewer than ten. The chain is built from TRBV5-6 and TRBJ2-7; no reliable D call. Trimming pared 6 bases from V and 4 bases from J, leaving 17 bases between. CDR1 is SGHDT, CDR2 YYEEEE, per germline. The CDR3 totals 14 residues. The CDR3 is CASTRRRIPYEQYF. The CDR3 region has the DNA TGTGCCAGCACGCGGCGCAGAATCCCATACGAGCAGTACTTC.

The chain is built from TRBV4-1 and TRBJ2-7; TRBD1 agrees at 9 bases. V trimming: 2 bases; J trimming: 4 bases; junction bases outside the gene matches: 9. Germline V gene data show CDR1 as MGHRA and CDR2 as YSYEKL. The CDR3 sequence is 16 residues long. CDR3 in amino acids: CASSQPGQGIGYEQYF. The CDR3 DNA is TGCGCCAGCAGCCAACCGGGACAGGGAATCGGATACGAGCAGTACTTC.

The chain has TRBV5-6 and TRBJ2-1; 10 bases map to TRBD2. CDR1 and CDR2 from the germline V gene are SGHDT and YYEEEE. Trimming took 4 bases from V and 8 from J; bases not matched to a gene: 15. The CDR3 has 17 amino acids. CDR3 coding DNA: TGTGCCAGCAGCCCCAGGAGTAGCGGGAGGTTTGAGTATGAGCAGTTCTTC. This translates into CASSPRSSGRFEYEQFF.

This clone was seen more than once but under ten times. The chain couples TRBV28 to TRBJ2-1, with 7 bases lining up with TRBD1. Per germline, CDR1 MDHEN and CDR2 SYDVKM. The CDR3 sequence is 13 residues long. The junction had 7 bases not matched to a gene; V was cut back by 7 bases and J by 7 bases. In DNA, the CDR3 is TGTGCCAGCAATCCGGGACAGTCTAATGAGCAGTTCTTC. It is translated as CASNPGQSNEQFF. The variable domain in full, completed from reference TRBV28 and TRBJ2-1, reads DVKVTQSSRYLVKRTGEKVFLECVQDMDHENMFWYRQDPGLGLRLIYFSYDVKMKEKGDIPEGYSVSREKKERFSLILESASTNQTSMYLCASNPGQSNEQFFGPGTRLTVL.

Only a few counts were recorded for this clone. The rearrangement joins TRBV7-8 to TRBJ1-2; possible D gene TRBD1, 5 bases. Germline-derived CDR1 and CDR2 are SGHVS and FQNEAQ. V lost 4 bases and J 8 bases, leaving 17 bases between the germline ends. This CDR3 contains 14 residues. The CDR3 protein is CASSSRDFDKGYTF. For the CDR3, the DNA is TGTGCCAGCAGCTCCAGGGATTTCGATAAGGGCTACACCTTC.

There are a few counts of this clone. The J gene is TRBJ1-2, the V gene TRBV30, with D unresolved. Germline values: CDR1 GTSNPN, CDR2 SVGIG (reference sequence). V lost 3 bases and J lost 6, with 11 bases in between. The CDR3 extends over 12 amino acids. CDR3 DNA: TGTGCCTGGAGCCTATGGAGCGATGGCTACACCTTC. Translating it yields CAWSLWSDGYTF.

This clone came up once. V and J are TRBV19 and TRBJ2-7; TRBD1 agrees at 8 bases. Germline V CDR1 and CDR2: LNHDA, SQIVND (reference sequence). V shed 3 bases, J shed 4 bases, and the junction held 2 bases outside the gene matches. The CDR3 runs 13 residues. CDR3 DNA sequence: TGTGCCAGTAGTATTTGGACAGGGTACGAGCAGTACTTC. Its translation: CASSIWTGYEQYF.

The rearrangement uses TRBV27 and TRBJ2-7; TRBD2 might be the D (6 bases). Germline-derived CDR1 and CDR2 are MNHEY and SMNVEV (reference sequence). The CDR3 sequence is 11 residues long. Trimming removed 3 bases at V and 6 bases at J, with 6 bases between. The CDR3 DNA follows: TGTGCCAGCAGTTTGGGGGGCGAGCAGTACTTC. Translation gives CASSLGGEQYF.

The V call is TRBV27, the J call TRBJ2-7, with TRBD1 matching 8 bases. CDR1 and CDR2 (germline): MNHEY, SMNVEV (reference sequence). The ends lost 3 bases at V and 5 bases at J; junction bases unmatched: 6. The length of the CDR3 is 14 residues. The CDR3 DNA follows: TGTGCCAGCAGTTTTGGACAGGGAATTGACGAGCAGTACTTC. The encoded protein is CASSFGQGIDEQYF.

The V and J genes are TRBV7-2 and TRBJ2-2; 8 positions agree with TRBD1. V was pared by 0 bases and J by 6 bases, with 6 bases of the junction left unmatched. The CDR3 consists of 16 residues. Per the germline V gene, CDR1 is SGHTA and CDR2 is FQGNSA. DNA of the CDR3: TGTGCCAGCAGCTTAGCCCAGGGGGCTAGTTCCGGGGAGCTGTTTTTT. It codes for CASSLAQGASSGELFF.